The clone carrying this T cell receptor (beta chain) has just a few counts. Its target is not known. The sample belongs to a study of cytomegalovirus exposure and HLA in healthy donors. Whole-study findings and limits: Excluded: some indistinguishable V segments such as TRBV6-2 and TRBV6-3. Later genetic work tied a missense DCLRE1C variant to beta-chain V and J trimming.

The PCR contained 60 Vbeta and 13 Jbeta primers. Original handling: A later analysis counted 80 million or so unique TCR beta chains, some 12 million shared. Clones were sequenced by immunoSEQ multiplex PCR, and TCRdb holds only the in-frame ones, with some missing. That table supplies the V and J calls and clone size; D and trimming were determined from the DNA. The table records approximately 140,000 clones, 65% to 85% of them present only once. The CDR3 is 15 amino acids. The genes are TRBV21-1 and TRBJ1-1; TRBD1 is the table's D call and was not checked against the DNA. TRBV21-1 constitutes a pseudogene. The sample was PBMCs. The receptor comes from a young woman in good health and CMV-seronegative. CDR3 coding DNA: TGTGCCAGCAGCAAAGGTGAACAGACGAACACTGAAGCTTTCTTT. Protein product: CASSKGEQTNTEAFF.